This T cell receptor beta chain was recorded in a study of spatial heterogeneity in lung cancer. About the research overall: Sequences of the beta chain were consistently detected in greater numbers than alpha-chain sequences. Whole-study results and caveats: More often at tumor resection than at routine follow-up, ubiquitous expanded tumor TCRs were detected in the blood.

Time point of the sample: blood at routine non-recurrence follow-up after resection. Sequencing covered unsorted whole RNA taken from tumor, nontumor lung or frozen PBMC. Of note for this clonotype: The antigen is not known.

The germline CDR1 and CDR2 sequences are SGHRS and YFSETQ. The CDR3 sequence is 15 residues long. Trimming removed 3 bases at V and 8 bases at J, with 18 bases between. On each TCR cDNA molecule, a unique molecular identifier was present. TCRdb fed the 5' RACE reads into MiXCR, producing one record per CDR3 protein. The sample holds 35,000 to 45,000 distinct CDR3 sequences; around 6.9% are singletons and the top ten take 9.4%. The rearrangement links TRBV5-1 to TRBJ1-5; TRBD1 is a possible D gene (5 bases). The material was PBMCs, obtained at follow-up. This TCR derives from a male donor with early-stage non-small cell lung cancer. CDR3: CASSSTGTSEEPQHF. CDR3 in DNA: TGCGCCAGCAGCTCCACCGGGACCTCAGAAGAGCCCCAGCATTTT. Together with reference TRBV5-1 and TRBJ1-5, the CDR3 gives the full variable domain: KAGVTQTPRYLIKTRGQQVTLSCSPISGHRSVSWYQQTPGQGLQFLFEYFSETQRNKGNFPGRFSGRQFSNSRSEMNVSTLELGDSALYLCASSSTGTSEEPQHFGDGTRLSIL.